A selection of T cell receptor beta chains follows, all from one sample in a study of CD8+ T cells in alopecia areata. Assay used: immunoSEQ multiplex PCR; TCRdb lists only in-frame clones, some missing. Of more than 12,000 clones in the sample, roughly 54% were seen once. The sequenced sample consisted of CD4+ Tregs sorted from blood. The receptors derive from a human donor with alopecia areata. CDR3s include the opening cysteine and the closing phenylalanine or tryptophan. The D gene is left open where the match is weak.

>TRBJ2-5|-|TRBV5-4
CASSLVQGLGETQYF
>TRBJ2-1|TRBD2|TRBV6-6
CASSQREGGTEQFF
>TRBJ2-7|-|TRBV23-1
CASTRLYISSYEQYF
>TRBJ1-5|-|TRBV2
CASSELGDGFRPQHF
>TRBJ2-7|TRBD1|TRBV7-9
CASSRGQGGYEQYF
>TRBJ2-2|TRBD2|TRBV7-6
CASSLETSETGELFF
>TRBJ1-5|-|TRBV28
CASSLRGDNQPQHF
>TRBJ2-2|-|TRBV14
CASSQELGKLFF
>TRBJ2-7|TRBD2|TRBV11-2
CASSDSAGGLGEQYF
>TRBJ2-7|-|TRBV6-5
CASSSLAATYEQYF
>TRBJ1-2|-|TRBV18
CASSPGRQNYGYTF
>TRBJ2-5|TRBD2|TRBV29-1
CSVVGRVAGGPHQTQYF
>TRBJ1-2|-|TRBV5-4
CASKICIPGKTYGYTF
>TRBJ2-3|-|TRBV5-6
CASSLGANTDTQYF
>TRBJ2-1|TRBD1|TRBV5-1
CATNLGQGINEQFF
>TRBJ1-1|-|TRBV12-5
CASGFPSGKTTEAFF
>TRBJ1-1|TRBD1|TRBV2
CASSVGTAEAFF
>TRBJ2-7|-|TRBV6-1
CASDRPSYEQYF
>TRBJ2-2|TRBD2|TRBV18
CASSPGTSGTSLTGELFF
>TRBJ2-7|TRBD1|TRBV6-9
CASNRTGVGSYEQYF
>TRBJ1-5|-|TRBV6-1
CASSHVQPQHF
>TRBJ2-7|TRBD1|TRBV7-8
CASSSDRGPSSYEQYF
>TRBJ2-3|-|TRBV7-8
CASSLYISASSGTDTQYF
>TRBJ2-7|-|TRBV5-1
CASSNTQVLSYEQYF
>TRBJ2-3|TRBD2|TRBV18
CASTARLAGVPTDTQYF
>TRBJ1-1|-|TRBV11-1
CASSWGLRQGQANTEAFF
>TRBJ2-2|TRBD2|TRBV27
CASRRGLAGNTGELFF
>TRBJ2-7|-|TRBV7-9
CASSLAAGRAGQYF